This TCR beta chain was documented in a study of T cells in localized non-small cell lung cancer. On this clone: Its antigen remains unknown.

Generated by immunoSEQ multiplex PCR, the TCRdb table keeps only in-frame clones and is missing some. Of 50,000 to 60,000 clones listed, about 78% were seen once; the top ten hold roughly 4.5%. The study's findings and limits: Uninvolved adjacent lung showed higher T cell clonality than tumor. Sequencing was limited to one tumor region, leaving the possibility of heterogeneity open. Adjacent lung had a median roughly 50 of the 100 largest tumor clones. Patients showing higher blood T cell density tended to see longer overall survival.

The sequencing here drew on PBMCs, taken before any cancer treatment. The origin of this receptor is a woman between 35 and 70 years old with stage II lung adenocarcinoma.

The CDR3 DNA sequence: TGTGCCATCAGTGAGTCTCAGAATCAGCCCCAGCATTTT. Amino acid sequence: CAISESQNQPQHF. The chain links TRBV10-3 to TRBJ1-5; no definite D call. In germline, CDR1 is ENHRY, CDR2 SYGVKD. The CDR3 is 13 residues long. V lost 0 bases and J lost 4, with 4 bases in between.